This entry lists 5 T cell receptor beta chains sequenced from one sample in a study of Ad26.COV2.S vaccination and SARS-CoV-2 variants. The treatment here: some 19 received Ad26.COV2.S at low or high dose, single or two shots; 5 received placebo; per-sample allocation not given. Samples analyzed were those drawn on day 63 after the first vaccine or placebo injection. Data came from immunoSEQ multiplex PCR; TCRdb stores just in-frame clones and leaves some out. The sample contains 380,000 or so clones, around 82% of which appear only once. The source was peripheral blood, collected in a trial of Ad26.COV2.S vaccine versus placebo. These receptor sequences come from a person between 18 and 59 years old who received the Ad26.COV2.S COVID-19 vaccine or a placebo.

CDR3 DNA sequence: TGTGCCAGCAGCCATTCCTACAGGGGCAACACCTTC. Its translation: CASSHSYRGNTF. The V gene is TRBV3-1 (or the pseudogene TRBV3-2), the J gene TRBJ1-2; TRBD1 agrees at 7 bases. The junction had 7 bases not matched to a gene; V was cut back by 3 bases and J by 12 bases. The CDR3 sequence is 12 residues long. Germline assignment: CDR1 LGHDT and CDR2 YNNKEL (reference sequence).

V gene TRBV28 combines with J gene TRBJ2-5; 7 bases agree with TRBD2. This CDR3 spans 14 amino acids. Germline values: CDR1 MDHEN, CDR2 SYDVKM. The ends lost 2 bases at V and 2 bases at J; junction bases unmatched: 2. DNA for the CDR3: TGTGCCAGCAGTTTACTAGCGGCTCAAGAGACCCAGTACTTC. Translating gives CASSLLAAQETQYF.

J is TRBJ2-1 and V is TRBV11-1, with D tentatively TRBD2 (5 bases). The CDR3 sequence is 16 residues long. CDR1 and CDR2 (germline): SGHAT, FQDESV (reference sequence). The ends were cut back, 5 bases at V and 0 bases at J, with 14 bases in the middle. CDR3 sequence reads: CASSQRTSSSYNEQFF. The CDR3 coding sequence is TGTGCCAGCAGCCAACGGACTTCCAGCTCCTACAATGAGCAGTTCTTC.

The chain combines TRBV9 with TRBJ1-2, with a possible D match to TRBD1 (6 bases). Per the germline V gene, CDR1 is SGDLS and CDR2 is YYNGEE. CDR3 size: 15 residues. Deletions cut 1 base from V and 4 bases from J, with 14 bases between. CDR3 coding DNA: TGTGCCAGCAGCGTAACCCTACAGGGTCCCTATGGCTACACCTTC. Its protein is CASSVTLQGPYGYTF.

The V gene is TRBV11-3, the J gene TRBJ2-1; 9 positions agree with TRBD2. This CDR3 is 15 amino acids long. Germline V CDR1 and CDR2: SGHNT, YENEEA. The junction had 6 bases not matched to a gene; V was cut back by 5 bases and J by 4 bases. CDR3 bases: TGTGCCAGCAGCCTTGAGCGGGAGGAGTACAATGAGCAGTTCTTC. Its translation is CASSLEREEYNEQFF.